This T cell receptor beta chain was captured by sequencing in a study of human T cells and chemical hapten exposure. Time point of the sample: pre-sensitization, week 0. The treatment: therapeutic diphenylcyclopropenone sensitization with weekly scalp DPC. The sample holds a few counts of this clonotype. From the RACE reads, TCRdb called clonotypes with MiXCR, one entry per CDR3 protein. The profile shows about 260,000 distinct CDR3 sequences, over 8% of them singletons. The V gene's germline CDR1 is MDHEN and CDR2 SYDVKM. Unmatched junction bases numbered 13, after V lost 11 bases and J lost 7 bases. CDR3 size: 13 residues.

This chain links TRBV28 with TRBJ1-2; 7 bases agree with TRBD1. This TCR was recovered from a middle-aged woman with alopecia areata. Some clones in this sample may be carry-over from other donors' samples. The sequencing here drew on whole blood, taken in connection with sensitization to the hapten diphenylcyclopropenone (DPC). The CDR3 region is CAGRDSRFSGYTF. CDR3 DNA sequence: TGTGCCGGACGGGACAGTAGGTTTTCTGGCTACACCTTC.